Shown below are 26 T cell receptor beta chains from a single sample sequenced in a study of blood T cell repertoires in COVID-19. Data came from immunoSEQ multiplex PCR; TCRdb stores just in-frame clones and leaves some out. This repertoire shows about 160,000 clones, about 81% found once; its top ten account for about 7.3%. Sequencing input: PBMCs or T cells enriched from blood (not recorded which). The receptors were gathered from a man in his forties or fifties who had recovered from COVID-19.

The gene calls are TRBV30 and TRBJ1-5; D not certain. There are 14 residues in the CDR3. V lost 2 bases and J 0 bases, leaving 8 bases between the germline ends. The germline V gene has CDR1 GTSNPN and CDR2 SVGIG (reference sequence). This chain's CDR3 is CAWSRGNSNQPQHF. In DNA, the CDR3 is TGTGCCTGGAGTAGAGGGAATAGCAATCAGCCCCAGCATTTT.

This sequence joins TRBV5-1 and TRBJ2-6; 7 bases align to TRBD1. J was trimmed by 2 bases and V by 3 bases; bases with no gene match: 2. The CDR3 is made up of 15 amino acids. The germline V gene has CDR1 SGHRS and CDR2 YFSETQ. CDR3 in DNA: TGCGCCAGCAGCTCGACAGGGACTGGGGCCAACGTCCTGACTTTC. Translation: CASSSTGTGANVLTF.

J is TRBJ1-4 and V is TRBV9; D might be TRBD1 (6 bases). The CDR3 has 15 amino acids. V dropped 3 bases and J dropped 0 bases, with 9 bases sitting between them. Per the germline V gene, CDR1 is SGDLS and CDR2 is YYNGEE. CDR3 sequence (DNA): TGTGCCAGCAGCGCCCGGGACACAACTAATGAAAAACTGTTTTTT. Protein product: CASSARDTTNEKLFF.

V gene TRBV6-6 combines with J gene TRBJ1-2, with 9 positions matching TRBD1. The CDR3 has 14 amino acids. In germline, CDR1 is MNHNY, CDR2 SVGAGI (reference sequence). With V trimmed by 6 bases and J by 6 bases, 8 bases remained unmatched. The CDR3 loop is CASSWDRASNGYTF. The CDR3 DNA is TGTGCCAGCAGCTGGGACAGGGCCAGCAATGGCTACACCTTC.

The genes are TRBV4-1 and TRBJ1-1; D is unclear. CDR3 size: 16 residues. CDR1 and CDR2 from the germline V gene are MGHRA and YSYEKL. Trimming took off 5 bases at V and 4 bases at J, with 20 bases between the two ends. DNA of the CDR3: TGCGCCAGCAGCTACTCCGACGGCCGACGGGGCACTGAAGCTTTCTTT. Residues: CASSYSDGRRGTEAFF.

The chain employs TRBV7-3 and TRBJ1-1, with no clear D. The CDR3 runs 12 residues. The germline V and J ends were trimmed by 4 bases and 7 bases, with 10 bases remaining between them. Germline V lookup: CDR1 SGHTA, CDR2 FQGTGA. CDR3 coding DNA: TGTGCCAGCAGCTCACTAGACGGTGAAGCTTTCTTT. It is translated as CASSSLDGEAFF.

V usage is TRBV14 and J usage is TRBJ1-2; D unresolved. Germline-derived CDR1 and CDR2 are SGHDN and FVKESK. The CDR3 consists of 13 residues. The germline V and J ends were trimmed by 3 bases and 1 base, with 6 bases remaining between them. CDR3 in DNA: TGTGCCAGCAGCCAGTCGAGTAACTATGGCTACACCTTC. Translation gives CASSQSSNYGYTF.

This clone was detected only once. The CDR3 bases are TGTGCCAGCAGCTTGGGGCCCGGGGGGGTTGGAAATACGCAGTATTTT. It is translated as CASSLGPGGVGNTQYF. J is TRBJ2-3 and V is TRBV5-5; 8 bases line up with TRBD2. CDR1 SGHKS and CDR2 YYEKEE come from the germline V gene (reference sequence). The CDR3 extends over 16 amino acids. V shed 0 bases, J shed 7 bases, and the junction held 10 bases outside the gene matches.

V is TRBV4-1 and J is TRBJ2-1, with TRBD2 identical over 12 bases. Per germline, CDR1 MGHRA and CDR2 YSYEKL. This CDR3 contains 18 residues. V was clipped by 2 bases and J by 7 bases; unmatched bases: 12. As DNA, the CDR3 is TGCGCCAGCAGCCAACGGCTAGCGGGGGGGCCGGGAGTGAATGAGCAGTTCTTC. Amino acids: CASSQRLAGGPGVNEQFF.

The J gene is TRBJ2-3, the V gene TRBV30; perhaps TRBD1 as D (5 bases). Trimming removed 8 bases from V and 14 bases from J, with 23 bases in between. This CDR3 spans 12 amino acids. CDR1 is GTSNPN and CDR2 is SVGIG in the germline V gene (reference sequence). CDR3 amino acids: CAGSGKRGAWYF. The CDR3 bases are TGTGCCGGGTCAGGGAAGCGAGGAGCTTGGTATTTT.

The rearrangement uses TRBV12-3 or TRBV12-4 and TRBJ1-1; D not resolved. This CDR3 region has 13 residues. V dropped 3 bases and J dropped 2 bases, with 7 bases sitting between them. CDR3 sequence: CASSFRVNTEAFF. The CDR3 DNA sequence: TGTGCCAGCAGTTTTCGGGTTAACACTGAAGCTTTCTTT.

The DNA for the CDR3 is TGTGCCAGCGCAGAAGCGGGGGGTACCTACGAGCAGTACTTC. Protein: CASAEAGGTYEQYF. The chain couples TRBV3-1 (or the pseudogene TRBV3-2) to TRBJ2-7; 9 positions agree with TRBD2. Per germline, CDR1 LGHDT and CDR2 YNNKEL (reference sequence). V shed 8 bases and J 2 bases; nucleotides not matched to a gene: 7. CDR3 length: 14 residues.

The gene calls are TRBV15 and TRBJ1-3; 9 nucleotides match TRBD1. Losses at the gene ends were 0 bases for V and 4 bases for J; bases not matched to a gene: 4. The CDR3 has 16 residues. In germline, CDR1 is LNHNV, CDR2 YYDKDF (reference sequence). CDR3 sequence (DNA): TGTGCCACCAGCAGAGAGGGACAGGGAGTGGGAAACACCATATATTTT. Amino acids: CATSREGQGVGNTIYF.

J is TRBJ2-1 and V is TRBV10-3, with 9 bases lining up with TRBD2. The CDR3 consists of 15 residues. Germline V gene lookup returns CDR1 ENHRY and CDR2 SYGVKD. The V segment lost 2 bases and the J segment 7 bases; nucleotides outside the gene matches: 6. This CDR3 is CAISELAGSRNEQFF. CDR3 sequence (DNA): TGTGCCATCAGTGAGCTAGCGGGGAGTAGAAATGAGCAGTTCTTC.

V gene TRBV19 combines with J gene TRBJ1-2, with TRBD1 as a possible D gene (5 bases). V lost 1 base and J 1 base, leaving 10 bases between the germline ends. The CDR3 extends over 15 amino acids. Germline CDR1 is LNHDA and CDR2 is SQIVND (reference sequence). The CDR3, as DNA: TGTGCCAGTAGTATAGCCCGACAGCTTAACTATGGCTACACCTTC. Its protein product is CASSIARQLNYGYTF. Full variable domain (outside the CDR3, taken from reference TRBV19 and TRBJ1-2): DGGITQSPKYLFRKEGQNVTLSCEQNLNHDAMYWYRQDPGQGLRLIYYSQIVNDFQKGDIAEGYSVSREKKESFPLTVTSAQKNPTAFYLCASSIARQLNYGYTFGSGTRLTVV.

This chain's CDR3 is CASSVSSYEQYF. The CDR3 DNA follows: TGCGCCAGCAGCGTGAGCTCCTACGAGCAGTACTTC. The gene calls are TRBV5-1 and TRBJ2-7; D is unclear. CDR1 and CDR2 (germline): SGHRS, YFSETQ. Trimming cost V 4 bases and J 0 bases, with 5 bases left between them. The CDR3 sequence is 12 residues long. Filled out from reference TRBV5-1 and TRBJ2-7, the complete variable domain reads KAGVTQTPRYLIKTRGQQVTLSCSPISGHRSVSWYQQTPGQGLQFLFEYFSETQRNKGNFPGRFSGRQFSNSRSEMNVSTLELGDSALYLCASSVSSYEQYFGPGTRLTVT.

This clone was detected only a few times. V and J are TRBV9 and TRBJ1-2; D is possibly TRBD1 (5 bases). Looked up from germline, CDR1 is SGDLS and CDR2 is YYNGEE. The CDR3 sequence is 15 residues long. V lost 0 bases and J 6 bases, leaving 15 bases between the germline ends. The CDR3 sequence: CASSVGGWGGNGYTF. CDR3 coding DNA: TGTGCCAGCAGCGTAGGGGGCTGGGGTGGGAATGGCTACACCTTC.

The CDR3: CASSSGLAGEYQETQYF. CDR3 DNA sequence: TGCGCCAGCAGTTCGGGACTAGCGGGGGAGTACCAAGAGACCCAGTACTTC. This chain joins TRBV5-1 and TRBJ2-5; TRBD2 matches at 14 bases. J lost 0 bases, V lost 5 bases, and 6 bases had no gene match. Germline CDR1 reads SGHRS; CDR2 reads YFSETQ. This CDR3 has 17 amino acids.

This chain links TRBV5-6 with TRBJ2-3; 7 bases match TRBD2. This CDR3 region has 14 residues. V lost 3 bases, J lost 4 bases, and 5 bases stayed unmatched. CDR1 is SGHDT and CDR2 is YYEEEE in the germline V gene. CDR3 residues: CASSWTSLADTQYF. The CDR3 DNA reads as TGTGCCAGCAGCTGGACTAGTTTGGCAGATACGCAGTATTTT.

The chain employs TRBV7-9 and TRBJ1-1; 8 bases are shared with TRBD1. Germline V gene data show CDR1 as SEHNR and CDR2 as FQNEAQ (reference sequence). CDR3 length: 15 residues. After removal of 5 bases from V and 1 base from J, the junction contained 6 bases not matched to a gene. CDR3: CASSPTGGKNTEAFF. DNA of the CDR3: TGTGCCAGCAGCCCCACAGGGGGGAAGAACACTGAAGCTTTCTTT.

The rearrangement links TRBV6-5 to TRBJ1-6, with a tentative D call TRBD1 (5 bases). This CDR3 comprises 16 residues. Germline-derived CDR1 and CDR2 are MNHEY and SVGAGI. The V end was cut by 2 bases, the J end by 0 bases, with 8 bases between. The CDR3 spells CASSYGGSSYNSPLHF. The CDR3 nucleotides are TGTGCCAGCAGTTACGGGGGGAGCTCCTATAATTCACCCCTCCACTTT.

The chain carries TRBV5-1 and TRBJ2-5; 10 bases are a match to TRBD2. Germline CDR1 is SGHRS and CDR2 is YFSETQ. J gave up 3 bases and V 4 bases, and 6 bases lay outside the gene matches. The CDR3 length is 15 residues. The CDR3 here is CASSRTGTSEETQYF. Written as DNA, the CDR3 is TGCGCCAGCAGCCGCACCGGGACTAGCGAAGAGACCCAGTACTTC.

The chain is built from TRBV3-1 (or the pseudogene TRBV3-2) and TRBJ2-7; no definite D call. The CDR3 has 13 amino acids. Germline CDR1 LGHDT, CDR2 YNNKEL (reference sequence). The V gene lost 5 bases and the J gene lost 7 bases, with 15 bases spanning the gap. CDR3 protein: CASSTRSGGEQYF. The CDR3 DNA follows: TGTGCCAGCAGCACTCGGTCTGGCGGAGAGCAGTACTTC.

The V call is TRBV12-3 or TRBV12-4, the J call TRBJ2-1; tentative D call: TRBD1 (6 bases). The germline V and J ends were trimmed by 6 bases and 2 bases, with 8 bases remaining between them. This CDR3 spans 13 amino acids. CDR3 sequence reads: CASSRDTYNEQFF. The CDR3 nucleotides read TGTGCCAGCAGCAGGGACACCTACAATGAGCAGTTCTTC.

The DNA of the CDR3 is TGTGCCAGCAGCCGAACCCCGGGACAGGGAGATGGCTACACCTTC. It is translated as CASSRTPGQGDGYTF. The V and J genes are TRBV6-5 and TRBJ1-2; 9 bases align to TRBD1. CDR1 MNHEY and CDR2 SVGAGI come from the germline V gene. Trimming took 6 bases from V and 6 from J; bases not matched to a gene: 11. The CDR3 runs 15 residues.

The chain uses TRBV3-1 (or the pseudogene TRBV3-2) and TRBJ1-2, with a possible D match to TRBD1 (5 bases). This CDR3 region has 16 residues. V was clipped by 6 bases and J by 7 bases, with 24 bases between them. From germline, CDR1 is LGHDT and CDR2 YNNKEL (reference sequence). This CDR3 is CASSPKAQALMRGYTF. The CDR3 DNA sequence: TGTGCCAGCAGTCCAAAAGCACAGGCGCTTATGCGTGGCTACACCTTC.